A selection of T cell receptor beta chains follows, all from one sample in a study of blood T cells in healthy people across ages. Using its own MiXCR run on the 5' RACE reads, TCRdb lists one record per CDR3 protein. The sample has roughly 680,000 distinct CDR3 sequences, approximately 49% seen once. Sequencing input: blood. Every receptor here comes from a woman in her fifties or sixties in good health. CDR3s include the opening cysteine and the closing phenylalanine or tryptophan. A D gene is named only where the DNA matches it firmly. Size is omitted from some rows. Given values are once, few, many or a class for expanded clones.

v_call	j_call	cdr3_length	clone_size	d_call	cdr3_nt	cdr3_aa
TRBV15	TRBJ2-7	16	NA	NA	TGTGCCACCAGCAGAGATCGGAGGGTTCTTTCCTACGAGCAGTACTTC	CATSRDRRVLSYEQYF
TRBV4-2	TRBJ1-2	12	NA	NA	TGTGCCACTTGGGCGACCGACTATGGCTACACCTTC	CATWATDYGYTF
TRBV29-1	TRBJ1-2	11	NA	NA	TGCAGCACTGGGGGAAAAGACGGCTACACCTTC	CSTGGKDGYTF
TRBV5-4	TRBJ1-5	13	NA	NA	TGTGCCAGCAGCGCCTCCGGGGACCAGCCCCAGCATTTT	CASSASGDQPQHF
TRBV4-3	TRBJ2-1	17	few	TRBD1	TGCGCCAGCAGCCCTTATTCGGGACAGGGGGCTTACAATGAGCAGTTCTTC	CASSPYSGQGAYNEQFF
TRBV18	TRBJ1-5	17	NA	NA	TGTGCCAGCTCCAATTCGGGCATCCATGAACCTAATCAGCCCCAGCATTTT	CASSNSGIHEPNQPQHF
TRBV9	TRBJ1-2	14	few	NA	TGTGCCAGCAGCGCTTACAGGGAGGACTATGGCTACACCTTC	CASSAYREDYGYTF
TRBV20-1	TRBJ2-5	17	NA	TRBD2	TGCAGTGCTTACGGGGCTAGCGGGAGAGGGTACCAAGAGACCCAGTACTTC	CSAYGASGRGYQETQYF
TRBV3-1	TRBJ2-1	12	NA	NA	TGTGCCAGCAGCCAAGTTCGAGGGGAGCAGTTCTTC	CASSQVRGEQFF
TRBV29-1	TRBJ2-3	13	few	TRBD2	TGCAGCGTAAAGCGGGACGTCACAGATACGCAGTATTTT	CSVKRDVTDTQYF
TRBV9	TRBJ2-3	15	NA	NA	TGTGCCAGCAGCCCTTTAGGGGGTGGTACAGATACGCAGTATTTT	CASSPLGGGTDTQYF
TRBV7-3	TRBJ2-7	17	few	NA	TGTGCCAGCAGCTTAAAGGGGGTAGAGGGACCCCCCTACGAGCAGTACTTC	CASSLKGVEGPPYEQYF
TRBV4-3	TRBJ2-1	14	few	NA	TGCGCCAGCAACCAAGATGCGATGTTGGGACGTCTGTTCTTC	CASNQDAMLGRLFF
TRBV20-1	TRBJ2-1	13	few	NA	TGCAGTGCTAGAGGCCCGCTCTACAATGAGCAGTTCTTC	CSARGPLYNEQFF
TRBV2	TRBJ1-2	15	NA	NA	TGTGCCAGCAGTTGGCCGGCCGCAACCCCCTCTGGCTACACCTTC	CASSWPAATPSGYTF
TRBV27	TRBJ2-3	14	NA	NA	TGTGCCAGCAGTTCGGGACACCTCATAGATACGCAGTATTTT	CASSSGHLIDTQYF
TRBV20-1	TRBJ2-5	14	NA	TRBD2	TGCAGTGCACAGCGGGAGACCCCCTACAATGAGCAGTACTTC	CSAQRETPYNEQYF
TRBV2	TRBJ1-1	13	NA	TRBD1	TGTGCCAGCAAGAGGACAGGGGACGCTGAAGCTTTCTTT	CASKRTGDAEAFF
TRBV15	TRBJ1-6	15	few	NA	TGTGCCACCAGCAGGGGTGAAACCTATAATTCACCCCTCCACTTT	CATSRGETYNSPLHF
TRBV5-1	TRBJ2-5	17	NA	TRBD2	TGCGCCAGCAGCCGGAATACCGGGACTAGCGGGAGAGAGACCCAGTACTTC	CASSRNTGTSGRETQYF
TRBV6-2/TRBV6-3	TRBJ2-5	17	NA	NA	TGTGCCAGCAGTCACCCCACGGCTAGCGAGGTAGAAGAGACCCAGTACTTC	CASSHPTASEVEETQYF
TRBV28	TRBJ2-5	13	NA	NA	TGTGCCAGCGGGGTGGGCAAAACGGAGACCCAGTACTTC	CASGVGKTETQYF
TRBV12-3/TRBV12-4	TRBJ2-7	16	NA	TRBD1	TGTGCCAGCAGTTCCCAGACAGGGCGGTTGTCCTACGAGCAGTACTTC	CASSSQTGRLSYEQYF
TRBV6-5	TRBJ1-2	13	few	NA	TGTGCCAGCAGTTATACAGGGAACTATGGCTACACCTTC	CASSYTGNYGYTF
TRBV29-1	TRBJ2-5	11	few	NA	TGCAGCGCTGAGGGAGGGGGGACCCAGTACTTC	CSAEGGGTQYF
TRBV18	TRBJ1-4	13	NA	TRBD1	TGTGCCAGCTCACAGCAGGGGGTTGAAAAACTGTTTTTT	CASSQQGVEKLFF
TRBV20-1	TRBJ2-1	15	few	NA	TGCAGTGCTCCCCCAGGGCGGGACGCGGGTAATGAGCAGTTCTTC	CSAPPGRDAGNEQFF
TRBV7-9	TRBJ2-1	15	NA	TRBD1	TGTGCCAGCAGCTTAGCCGGGACAGAGTTCAATGAGCAGTTCTTC	CASSLAGTEFNEQFF
TRBV7-2	TRBJ2-7	14	few	TRBD2	TGTGCCAGCAGTCCCCAGCGGGGGGAGTACGAGCAGTACTTC	CASSPQRGEYEQYF
TRBV27	TRBJ2-7	15	few	TRBD1	TGTGCCAGCAGTTTGACAGGGGGAAAAACCTACGAGCAGTACTTC	CASSLTGGKTYEQYF
TRBV15	TRBJ2-5	16	NA	NA	TGTGCCACCAGCAGAGTGGAGACAAGGAACCAAGAGACCCAGTACTTC	CATSRVETRNQETQYF
TRBV10-3	TRBJ1-6	14	NA	NA	TGTGCCATCAGTAAAGAAGCCTATAATTCACCCCTCCACTTT	CAISKEAYNSPLHF
TRBV29-1	TRBJ1-2	13	NA	NA	TGCGGCGCCGCAGGCAGGGGTGACTATGGCTACACCTTC	CGAAGRGDYGYTF
TRBV20-1	TRBJ2-1	15	NA	TRBD2	TGCAGTGCAACCGGGACTAGCGGGAGGAGCAATGAGCAGTTCTTC	CSATGTSGRSNEQFF
TRBV10-3	TRBJ1-2	15	few	NA	TGTGCCATCAATCAAGAAATGGGACCTAACTATGGCTACACCTTC	CAINQEMGPNYGYTF
TRBV4-3	TRBJ2-3	14	NA	NA	TGCGCCAGCAGCCAAGAAAGGTTGAGGGATACGCGGTATTTT	CASSQERLRDTRYF
TRBV6-1	TRBJ2-1	11	NA	NA	TGTGCCAGCAGCGCAAAGGGGGAGCAGTTCTTC	CASSAKGEQFF
TRBV7-9	TRBJ1-6	12	NA	NA	TGTGCCAGCAGCAACGACGGAGGAGCCCTCCACTTT	CASSNDGGALHF
TRBV7-3	TRBJ2-2	16	NA	NA	TGTGCCAGCAGCTCGAGCGAGAGGGCCGACACCGGGGAGCTGTTTTTT	CASSSSERADTGELFF
TRBV5-5	TRBJ1-2	14	NA	NA	TGTGCCAGCAGCTTGGGGAGGGCACGCTATGGCTACACCTTC	CASSLGRARYGYTF
TRBV7-8	TRBJ1-1	14	NA	NA	TGTGCCAGCAGCTCCGAACCCCTTTCCACTGAAGCTTTCTTT	CASSSEPLSTEAFF
TRBV4-1	TRBJ2-2	15	NA	TRBD1	TGCGCCAGCACCCCGGGACAGGGAGGGCCCGGGGAGCTGTTTTTT	CASTPGQGGPGELFF
TRBV6-1	TRBJ1-1	14	many	TRBD1	TGTGCCAGCGAGACAGGGACAGGTTACACTGAAGCTTTCTTT	CASETGTGYTEAFF
TRBV29-1	TRBJ1-2	12	NA	NA	TGCAGCGCTAGACGGCTGAGCTATGGCTACACCTTC	CSARRLSYGYTF
TRBV28	TRBJ1-5	15	once	TRBD1	TGTGCCAGCAGCCGAGACAGGGCGATCAATCAGCCCCAGCATTTT	CASSRDRAINQPQHF
TRBV12-3/TRBV12-4	TRBJ2-4	16	few	TRBD2	TGTGCCAGCAGTTTCGGACTAGCGATAACCAAAAACATTCAGTACTTC	CASSFGLAITKNIQYF
TRBV7-2	TRBJ1-1	15	NA	NA	TGTGCCAGCAGCTTAGGTTCCCTCGGACAGTCCGAAGCTTTCTTT	CASSLGSLGQSEAFF
TRBV20-1	TRBJ1-2	15	NA	NA	TGCAGTGCTAGAGATTCGGAGACAAGTAACTATGGCTACACCTTC	CSARDSETSNYGYTF